This TCR beta chain was captured by sequencing in a study of blood T cells in healthy people across ages. Broader study findings: Strong correlation linked observed beta diversity and percent naive T cells.

The authors ran a second PCR of about 7 to 11 cycles using a sample-barcoded 5' primer and a J-beta primer mix. TCRdb re-called the 5' RACE reads through MiXCR, storing one row per CDR3 protein. There are some 1.8 million distinct CDR3 sequences in the sample; roughly two fifths occur only once, and about 21% lies in the top ten. Germline assignment: CDR1 MNHEY and CDR2 SMNVEV (reference sequence). The V and J ends lost 5 bases and 7 bases, in that order; junction bases with no gene match: 8. The CDR3 length is 14 residues. This clonotype has just a few counts. The antigen is unknown. Sequencing used blood. The TCR comes from a human donor in good health. The chain has TRBV27 and TRBJ1-2, with 9 bases lining up with TRBD1. CDR3 region: CASSITGGTSGYTF. The CDR3 bases are TGTGCCAGCAGTATCACAGGGGGCACTAGTGGCTACACCTTC.